The entry below gives a single TCR beta chain sequence along with its context. As yet, its antigen is unknown. cDNA specific to TCR beta was made from 500 to 650 ng of total RNA, with a constant-region primer employed for priming. A slightly modified ARM-PCR protocol with three nested multiplex PCR rounds produced these TCR beta libraries. The opening two PCR rounds, roughly 11 cycles each, paired TRBV1-TRBV30 forward primers with a C-beta reverse primer. MiXCR, run by TCRdb on the multiplex PCR reads, gives a single entry per CDR3 protein. This table has approximately 330,000 distinct CDR3 sequences, 65% appearing once. Germline assignment: CDR1 SGHRS and CDR2 YFSETQ. V lost 4 bases, J lost 4 bases, and 14 bases lay in between. The CDR3 is 14 amino acids. Both blood RNA, taken from unsorted whole blood, and germline DNA were extracted. This sample was included in a study of tumor-infiltrating lymphocytes in primary liver carcinoma. Study information: Patients' primary liver carcinoma was surgically resected. The patients comprised men and women between the ages of 30 and 69 years. General study points: Tumor-adjacent and tumor-blood pairs displayed less overlap than did pairs of tumor regions. Tumors carried a top-250-clone fraction significantly exceeding that of blood (p = 0.039).

The rearrangement links TRBV5-1 to TRBJ1-2; D possibly corresponds to TRBD1 (6 bases). The clonotype was recovered from a man aged 40-49 years with primary liver carcinoma and hepatitis B virus infection. The specimen sequenced was peripheral blood. The CDR3 loop reads CASSVQGEGYGYTF. In nucleotides, the CDR3 is TGCGCCAGCAGCGTACAGGGAGAAGGCTATGGCTACACCTTC. The whole variable domain, remainder taken from reference TRBV5-1 and TRBJ1-2, is KAGVTQTPRYLIKTRGQQVTLSCSPISGHRSVSWYQQTPGQGLQFLFEYFSETQRNKGNFPGRFSGRQFSNSRSEMNVSTLELGDSALYLCASSVQGEGYGYTFGSGTRLTVV.